This record covers a single TCR beta chain. Its antigen is still unknown. Sample-barcoded 5' priming and a J-beta primer mix drove a second PCR of roughly 6 to 12 cycles. Any given sample supplied a minimum of 3 million CDR3-containing paired-end reads. TCRdb re-called the 5' RACE reads through MiXCR, storing one row per CDR3 protein. The sample consists of 850,000 to 950,000 distinct CDR3 sequences, 29% of them appearing once. This sample was included in a study of blood T cells in healthy people across ages. Study observations and caveats: Naive T cell percentage strongly correlated with TCR beta diversity. Diversity was higher, and naive CD4+ cells more numerous, in long-lived donors than in aged donors.

The donors, aged roughly 6 to 95, were healthy Caucasians from Russia. The CDR3 sequence is 16 residues long. V was clipped by 6 bases and J by 4 bases, with 20 bases between them. Germline CDR1 MNHNY, CDR2 SVGAGI (reference sequence). This sequence originates from a woman of 80 years or more in good health. The chain carries TRBV6-6 and TRBJ2-3; tentative D call: TRBD2 (6 bases). Sequencing was performed on blood. CDR3 nucleotide sequence: TGTGCCAGCAGCTCCGACGTGGGGGACTTATCAGATACGCAGTATTTT. Protein sequence: CASSSDVGDLSDTQYF.